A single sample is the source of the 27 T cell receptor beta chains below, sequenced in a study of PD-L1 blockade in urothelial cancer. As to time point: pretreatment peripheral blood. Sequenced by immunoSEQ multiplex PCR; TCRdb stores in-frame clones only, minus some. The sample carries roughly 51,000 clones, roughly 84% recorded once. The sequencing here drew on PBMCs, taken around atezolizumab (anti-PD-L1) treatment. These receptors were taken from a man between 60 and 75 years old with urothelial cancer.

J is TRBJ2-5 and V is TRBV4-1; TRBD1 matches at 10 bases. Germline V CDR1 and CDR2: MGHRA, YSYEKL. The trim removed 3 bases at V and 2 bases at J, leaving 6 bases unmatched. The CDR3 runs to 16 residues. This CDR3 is CASSHLGTGEQETQYF. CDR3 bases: TGCGCCAGCAGCCACCTTGGGACAGGGGAACAAGAGACCCAGTACTTC.

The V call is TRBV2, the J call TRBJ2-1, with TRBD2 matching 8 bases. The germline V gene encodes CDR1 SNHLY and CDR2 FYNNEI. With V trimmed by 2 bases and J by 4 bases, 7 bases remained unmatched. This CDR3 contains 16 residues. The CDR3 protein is CASSEKRELGYNEQFF. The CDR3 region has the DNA TGTGCCAGCAGTGAAAAGCGGGAGTTAGGATACAATGAGCAGTTCTTC.

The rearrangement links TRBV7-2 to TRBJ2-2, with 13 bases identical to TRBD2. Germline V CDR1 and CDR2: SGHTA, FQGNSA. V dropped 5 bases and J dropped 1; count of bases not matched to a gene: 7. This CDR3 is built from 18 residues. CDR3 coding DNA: TGTGCCAGCAGCCTTACGGGGACTAGCGGGGTGAACACCGGGGAGCTGTTTTTT. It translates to CASSLTGTSGVNTGELFF.

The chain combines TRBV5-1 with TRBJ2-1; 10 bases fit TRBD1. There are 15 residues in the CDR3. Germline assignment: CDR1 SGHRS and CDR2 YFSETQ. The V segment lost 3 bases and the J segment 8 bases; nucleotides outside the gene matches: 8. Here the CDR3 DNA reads TGCGCCAGCAGCTCGGGACAGGGGAGGATTGATGAGCAGTTCTTC. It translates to CASSSGQGRIDEQFF.

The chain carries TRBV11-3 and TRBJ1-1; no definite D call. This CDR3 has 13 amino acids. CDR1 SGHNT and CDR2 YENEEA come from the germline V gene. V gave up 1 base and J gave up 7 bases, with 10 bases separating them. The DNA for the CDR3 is TGTGCCAGCAGCTTAGGGCCCAGGTATGAAGCTTTCTTT. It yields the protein CASSLGPRYEAFF.

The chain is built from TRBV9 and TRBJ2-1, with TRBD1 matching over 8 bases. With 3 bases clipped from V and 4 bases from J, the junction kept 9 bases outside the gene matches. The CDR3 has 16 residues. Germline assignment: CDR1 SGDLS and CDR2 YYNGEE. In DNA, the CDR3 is TGTGCCAGCAGCGCAGACAGGGGAACGACTTACAATGAGCAGTTCTTC. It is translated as CASSADRGTTYNEQFF.

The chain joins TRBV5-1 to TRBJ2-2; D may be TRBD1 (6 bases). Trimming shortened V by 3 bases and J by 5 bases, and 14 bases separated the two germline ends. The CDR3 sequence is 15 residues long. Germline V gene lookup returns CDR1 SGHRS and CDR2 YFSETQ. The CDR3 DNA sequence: TGCGCCAGCAGCTCCGGGACAAGGGGGACCGGGGAGCTGTTTTTT. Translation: CASSSGTRGTGELFF.

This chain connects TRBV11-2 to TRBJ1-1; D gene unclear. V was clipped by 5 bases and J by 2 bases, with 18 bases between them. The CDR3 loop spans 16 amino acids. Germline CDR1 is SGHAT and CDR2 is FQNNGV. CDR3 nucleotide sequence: TGTGCCAGCAGCCATAGATCTATCTCTCCTAACACTGAAGCTTTCTTT. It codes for CASSHRSISPNTEAFF.

The CDR3 loop reads CASRKTGGNEKLFF. CDR3 nucleotides: TGTGCCAGCAGGAAAACCGGGGGGAACGAAAAACTGTTTTTT. The rearrangement uses TRBV6-5 and TRBJ1-4, with a tentative D call TRBD1 (5 bases). The germline V gene encodes CDR1 MNHEY and CDR2 SVGAGI. Trimming left V 6 bases short and J 8 bases short, with 16 bases between. The CDR3 runs 14 residues.

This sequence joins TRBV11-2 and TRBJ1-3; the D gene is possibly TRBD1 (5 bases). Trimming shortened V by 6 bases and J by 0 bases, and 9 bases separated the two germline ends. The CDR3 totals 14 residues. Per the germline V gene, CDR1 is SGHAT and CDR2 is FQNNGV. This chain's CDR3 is CASRTGSSGNTIYF. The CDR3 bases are TGTGCCAGCAGAACAGGATCCTCTGGAAACACCATATATTTT. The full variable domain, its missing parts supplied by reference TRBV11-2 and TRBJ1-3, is EAGVAQSPRYKIIEKRQSVAFWCNPISGHATLYWYQQILGQGPKLLIQFQNNGVVDDSQLPKDRFSAERLKGVDSTLKIQPAKLEDSAVYLCASRTGSSGNTIYFGEGSWLTVV.

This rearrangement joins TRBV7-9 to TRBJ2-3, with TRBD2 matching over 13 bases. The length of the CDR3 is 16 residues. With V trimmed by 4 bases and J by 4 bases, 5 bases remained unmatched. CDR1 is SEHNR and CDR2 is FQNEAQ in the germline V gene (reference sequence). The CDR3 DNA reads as TGTGCCAGCAGCTCAGGACTAGCGGGGGCGGCAGATACGCAGTATTTT. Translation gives CASSSGLAGAADTQYF.

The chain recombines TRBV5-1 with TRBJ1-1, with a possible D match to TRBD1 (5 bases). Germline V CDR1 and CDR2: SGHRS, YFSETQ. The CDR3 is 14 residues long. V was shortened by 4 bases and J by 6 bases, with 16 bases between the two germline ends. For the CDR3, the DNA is TGCGCCAGCAGCGCGACAGTGGCAGGGTCTGAAGCTTTCTTT. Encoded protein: CASSATVAGSEAFF.

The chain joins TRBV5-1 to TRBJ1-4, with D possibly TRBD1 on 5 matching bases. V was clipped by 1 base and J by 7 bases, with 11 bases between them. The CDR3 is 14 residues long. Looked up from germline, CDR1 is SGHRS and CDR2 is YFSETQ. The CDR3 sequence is CASSLLGASEKLFF. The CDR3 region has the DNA TGCGCCAGCAGCTTGTTAGGGGCGAGTGAAAAACTGTTTTTT.

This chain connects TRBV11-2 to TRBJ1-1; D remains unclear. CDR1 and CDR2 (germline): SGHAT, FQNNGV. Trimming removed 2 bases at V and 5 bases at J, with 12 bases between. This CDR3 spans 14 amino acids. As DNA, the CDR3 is TGTGCCAGCAGCTTACCTCTATCCGCGACTGAAGCTTTCTTT. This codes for CASSLPLSATEAFF.

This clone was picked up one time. DNA for the CDR3: TGCAGCGTTGAAGTCGGGACTAGCGGGAGAAGTCCACAGTACTTC. Residues: CSVEVGTSGRSPQYF. The chain has TRBV29-1 and TRBJ2-4, with TRBD2 matching over 14 bases. The CDR3 totals 15 residues. Germline V gene lookup returns CDR1 SQVTM and CDR2 ANQGSEA. V lost 1 base and J lost 13; bases outside the gene matches: 9.

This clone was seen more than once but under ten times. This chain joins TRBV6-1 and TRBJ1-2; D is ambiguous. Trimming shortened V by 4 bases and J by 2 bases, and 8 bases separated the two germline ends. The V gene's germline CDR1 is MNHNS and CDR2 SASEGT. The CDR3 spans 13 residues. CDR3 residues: CASSGPLNYGYTF. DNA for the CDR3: TGTGCCAGCAGTGGTCCCTTGAACTATGGCTACACCTTC.

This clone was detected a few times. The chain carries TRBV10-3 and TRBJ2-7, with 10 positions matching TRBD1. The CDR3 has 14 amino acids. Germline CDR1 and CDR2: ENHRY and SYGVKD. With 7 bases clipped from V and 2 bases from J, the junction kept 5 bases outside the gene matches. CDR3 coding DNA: TGTGCCATCAAATCGGGGACAGGGGCCTACGAGCAGTACTTC. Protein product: CAIKSGTGAYEQYF.

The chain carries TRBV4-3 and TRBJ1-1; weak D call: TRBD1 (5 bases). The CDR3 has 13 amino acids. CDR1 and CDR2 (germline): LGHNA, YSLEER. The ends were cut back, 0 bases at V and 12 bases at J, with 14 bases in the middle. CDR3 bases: TGCGCCAGCAGCCAAGATTCCGGGGGTATGCCTTTCTTT. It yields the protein CASSQDSGGMPFF.

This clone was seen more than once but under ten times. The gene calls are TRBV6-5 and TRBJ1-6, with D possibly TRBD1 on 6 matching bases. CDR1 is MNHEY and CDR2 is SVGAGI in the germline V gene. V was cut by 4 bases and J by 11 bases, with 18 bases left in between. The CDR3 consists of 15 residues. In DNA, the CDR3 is TGTGCCAGCAGTTTAAACAGGGATGGGGCTGCACCCCTCCACTTT. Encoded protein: CASSLNRDGAAPLHF.

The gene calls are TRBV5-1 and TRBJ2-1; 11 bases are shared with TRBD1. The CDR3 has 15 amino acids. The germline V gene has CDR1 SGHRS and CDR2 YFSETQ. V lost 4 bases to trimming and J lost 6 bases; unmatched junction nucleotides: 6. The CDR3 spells CASSVGGQGGNEQFF. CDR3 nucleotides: TGCGCCAGCAGCGTCGGGGGACAGGGGGGCAATGAGCAGTTCTTC.

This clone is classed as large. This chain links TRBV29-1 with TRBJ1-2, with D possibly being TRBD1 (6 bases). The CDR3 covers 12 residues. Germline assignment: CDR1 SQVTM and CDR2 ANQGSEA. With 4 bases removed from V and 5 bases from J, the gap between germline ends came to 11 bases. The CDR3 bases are TGCAGCGTTGCAGGGGTTTGGTATGGCTACACCTTC. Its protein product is CSVAGVWYGYTF.

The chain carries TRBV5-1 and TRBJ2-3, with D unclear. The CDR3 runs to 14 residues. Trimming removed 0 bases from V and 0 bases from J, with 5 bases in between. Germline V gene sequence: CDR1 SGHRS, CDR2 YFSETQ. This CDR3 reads CASSLGHSTDTQYF. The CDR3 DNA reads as TGCGCCAGCAGCTTGGGGCACAGCACAGATACGCAGTATTTT. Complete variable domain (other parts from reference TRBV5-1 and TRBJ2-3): KAGVTQTPRYLIKTRGQQVTLSCSPISGHRSVSWYQQTPGQGLQFLFEYFSETQRNKGNFPGRFSGRQFSNSRSEMNVSTLELGDSALYLCASSLGHSTDTQYFGPGTRLTVL.

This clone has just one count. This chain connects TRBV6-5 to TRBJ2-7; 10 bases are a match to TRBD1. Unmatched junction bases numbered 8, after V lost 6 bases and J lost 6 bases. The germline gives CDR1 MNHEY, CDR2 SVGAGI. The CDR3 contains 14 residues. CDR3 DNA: TGTGCCAGCAGCAGGGGACAGGGGTTAGGCGAGCAGTACTTC. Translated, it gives CASSRGQGLGEQYF.

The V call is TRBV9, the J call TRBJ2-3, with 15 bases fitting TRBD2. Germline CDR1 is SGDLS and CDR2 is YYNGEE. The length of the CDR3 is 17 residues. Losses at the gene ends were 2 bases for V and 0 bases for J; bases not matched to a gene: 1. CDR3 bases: TGTGCCAGCAGCGTCGGGACTAGCGGGGGGAGCACAGATACGCAGTATTTT. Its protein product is CASSVGTSGGSTDTQYF. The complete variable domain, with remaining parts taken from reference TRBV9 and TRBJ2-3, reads DSGVTQTPKHLITATGQRVTLRCSPRSGDLSVYWYQQSLDQGLQFLIQYYNGEERAKGNILERFSAQQFPDLHSELNLSSLELGDSALYFCASSVGTSGGSTDTQYFGPGTRLTVL.

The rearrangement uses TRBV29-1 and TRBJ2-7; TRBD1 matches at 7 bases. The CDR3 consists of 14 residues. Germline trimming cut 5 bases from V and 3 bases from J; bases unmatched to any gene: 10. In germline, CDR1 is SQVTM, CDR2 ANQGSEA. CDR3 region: CSVQGQYSRYEQYF. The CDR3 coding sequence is TGCAGCGTTCAGGGACAGTATTCCCGCTACGAGCAGTACTTC.

The CDR3 protein is CAWSYGGASGDTQYF. CDR3 DNA sequence: TGTGCCTGGAGTTACGGGGGGGCCTCTGGAGATACGCAGTATTTT. This sequence joins TRBV30 and TRBJ2-3, with TRBD2 matching 8 bases. The V gene end was trimmed by 2 bases and the J gene end by 5 bases; junction bases not matched to a gene: 9. CDR3 length equals 15 residues. Germline values: CDR1 GTSNPN, CDR2 SVGIG (reference sequence). The full variable domain, in which reference TRBV30 and TRBJ2-3 provide the parts outside the CDR3, is SQTIHQWPATLVQPVGSPLSLECTVEGTSNPNLYWYRQAAGRGLQLLFYSVGIGQISSEVPQNLSASRPQDRQFILSSKKLLLSDSGFYLCAWSYGGASGDTQYFGPGTRLTVL.

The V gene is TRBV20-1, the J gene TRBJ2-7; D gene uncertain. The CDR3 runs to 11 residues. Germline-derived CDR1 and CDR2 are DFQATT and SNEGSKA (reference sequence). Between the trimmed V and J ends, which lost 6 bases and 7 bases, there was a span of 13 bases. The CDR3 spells CSAPLFGEQYF. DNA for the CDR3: TGCAGTGCCCCCCTCTTCGGGGAGCAGTACTTC.